The 9 T cell receptor beta chains reported below all come from one sample, sequenced in a study of blood T cells in healthy people across ages. The second PCR ran roughly 6 to 12 cycles with a sample-barcoded 5' primer and J-beta primers. TCRdb itself ran the 5' RACE reads through MiXCR, one entry per CDR3 protein. The sample lists almost 550,000 distinct CDR3 sequences; more than 20% were seen once. Separately, the same data were catalogued under a study of T cells of mothers and their children.

The sequenced sample consisted of blood. The source is a boy aged 5-17 years in good health.

The chain's CDR3 is CASSQAQGPYGYTF. The CDR3 DNA sequence: TGCGCCAGCAGCCAAGCCCAGGGGCCTTATGGCTACACCTTC. The chain is built from TRBV4-3 and TRBJ1-2, with D perhaps TRBD1 (6 bases). CDR1 is LGHNA, CDR2 YSLEER, per germline. The CDR3 extends over 14 amino acids. V was shortened by 1 base and J by 5 bases, with 11 bases between the two germline ends.

The sample holds a few counts of this clonotype. The gene calls are TRBV11-2 and TRBJ2-3; 12 bases are shared with TRBD2. The CDR3 has 16 residues. CDR1 is SGHAT, CDR2 FQNNGV, per germline. After removal of 1 base from V and 2 bases from J, the junction contained 1 base not matched to a gene. Here the CDR3 DNA reads TGTGCCAGCAGCTTAGGGACTAGCGGGGTCACAGATACGCAGTATTTT. Its protein is CASSLGTSGVTDTQYF.

The chain uses TRBV20-1 and TRBJ2-5, with D hard to call. The CDR3 loop spans 12 amino acids. Germline V gene lookup returns CDR1 DFQATT and CDR2 SNEGSKA (reference sequence). V shed 0 bases and J shed 4 bases, with 6 bases lying between them. The CDR3 bases are TGCAGTGCTAGAGACGCCCCAGAGACCCAGTACTTC. Translation gives CSARDAPETQYF.

A few counts support this clonotype. This chain uses TRBV6-2 or TRBV6-3 with TRBJ1-5, with 9 bases fitting TRBD1. V lost 7 bases to trimming and J lost 3 bases; unmatched junction nucleotides: 7. In germline, CDR1 is MNHEY, CDR2 SVGEGT. There are 15 residues in the CDR3. The CDR3 DNA follows: TGTGCCAGCAATACGAGGACAGGGGACAATCAGCCCCAGCATTTT. Encoded protein: CASNTRTGDNQPQHF.

The chain carries TRBV6-5 and TRBJ2-3; no clear D. This CDR3 contains 13 residues. V lost 9 bases and J 2 bases, leaving 12 bases between the germline ends. In germline, CDR1 is MNHEY, CDR2 SVGAGI. CDR3 sequence: CASWHEDTDTQYF. The CDR3 DNA sequence: TGTGCCAGTTGGCACGAAGACACAGATACGCAGTATTTT.

In its sample, this clonotype was seen a few times. The chain has TRBV5-1 and TRBJ1-4; unclear D gene. V dropped 0 bases and J dropped 3 bases, with 6 bases sitting between them. The CDR3 loop spans 14 amino acids. Per the germline V gene, CDR1 is SGHRS and CDR2 is YFSETQ. The CDR3 DNA reads as TGCGCCAGCAGCTTGGCAGCCTCTAATGAAAAACTGTTTTTT. This translates into CASSLAASNEKLFF.

This clonotype was recorded a few times. The chain links TRBV20-1 to TRBJ2-7, with D perhaps TRBD1 or TRBD2 (5 bases each). The CDR3 has 13 residues. The V gene lost 7 bases and the J gene lost 0 bases, with 13 bases spanning the gap. Germline values: CDR1 DFQATT, CDR2 SNEGSKA (reference sequence). CDR3 sequence (DNA): TGCAGTGTCAGGACTGACAGCTCCTACGAGCAGTACTTC. Its translation: CSVRTDSSYEQYF.

The chain uses TRBV27 and TRBJ2-1; TRBD1 matches at 8 bases. Per germline, CDR1 MNHEY and CDR2 SMNVEV (reference sequence). The CDR3 contains 15 residues. J lost 1 base, V lost 3 bases, and 2 bases had no gene match. As DNA, the CDR3 is TGTGCCAGCAGTTTGACAGGGGAATCCTACAATGAGCAGTTCTTC. The encoded protein is CASSLTGESYNEQFF.

The table lists this clonotype with a few counts. V gene TRBV20-1 combines with J gene TRBJ1-2; 8 nucleotides match TRBD1. V dropped 1 base and J dropped 8; count of bases not matched to a gene: 9. This CDR3 is 14 amino acids long. Germline assignment: CDR1 DFQATT and CDR2 SNEGSKA (reference sequence). The CDR3 loop reads CSARGSAGGRGYTF. In nucleotides, the CDR3 is TGCAGTGCTAGAGGTTCGGCAGGGGGCAGAGGCTACACCTTC.